The 14 T cell receptor beta chains presented below share a single source sample, sequenced in a study of cytomegalovirus exposure and HLA in healthy donors. The PCR had 60 Vbeta and 13 Jbeta primers. The method was immunoSEQ multiplex PCR; TCRdb's version includes in-frame clones alone and lacks a portion of them. The sample lists around 77,000 clones; 75% to 85% were seen once. Sequencing was done on a sample of PBMCs. All receptors come from a man aged 40-49 years in good health and CMV-seronegative.

This clone came up once. The chain combines TRBV27 with TRBJ2-3; TRBD2 is a possible D gene (5 bases). The CDR3 consists of 12 residues. Germline V CDR1 and CDR2: MNHEY, SMNVEV (reference sequence). V was clipped by 0 bases and J by 8 bases, with 6 bases between them. In nucleotides, the CDR3 is TGTGCCAGCAGTTTATCGAGCGGTACGCAGTATTTT. This encodes CASSLSSGTQYF.

The chain joins TRBV7-3 to TRBJ2-2; 10 bases match TRBD1. The CDR3 covers 15 residues. The germline gives CDR1 SGHTA, CDR2 FQGTGA. Unmatched junction bases numbered 4, after V lost 5 bases and J lost 4 bases. CDR3: CASSRDRGATGELFF. CDR3 coding DNA: TGTGCCAGCAGCCGGGACAGGGGAGCCACCGGGGAGCTGTTTTTT.

The chain has TRBV7-2 and TRBJ2-7, with D unresolved. The V end was cut by 4 bases, the J end by 1 base, with 8 bases between. Germline CDR1 is SGHTA and CDR2 is FQGNSA. This CDR3 comprises 13 residues. DNA of the CDR3: TGTGCCAGCAGCTCCCCGGGTTCCTACGAGCAGTACTTC. Protein sequence: CASSSPGSYEQYF.

This clone has more than one count but fewer than ten. Other DNA variants within this sample encode the same CDR3. The CDR3, as DNA: TGCGCCAGCAGCTCAGACTCGGGAAACACCATATATTTT. The encoded protein is CASSSDSGNTIYF. The V gene is TRBV5-1, the J gene TRBJ1-3; D unclear. V lost 3 bases and J 4 bases, leaving 8 bases between the germline ends. In germline, CDR1 is SGHRS, CDR2 YFSETQ. This CDR3 region has 13 residues.

This sequence joins TRBV7-8 and TRBJ1-1, with 9 positions matching TRBD1. V lost 4 bases, J lost 4 bases, and 10 bases stayed unmatched. CDR1 is SGHVS and CDR2 is FQNEAQ in the germline V gene. The CDR3 spans 16 residues. CDR3 residues: CASSYYRGLIGTEAFF. The DNA for the CDR3 is TGTGCCAGCAGCTATTACAGGGGGCTTATAGGCACTGAAGCTTTCTTT.

The V and J genes are TRBV11-2 and TRBJ2-5; 7 bases map to TRBD1. V lost 3 bases to trimming and J lost 4 bases; unmatched junction nucleotides: 5. This CDR3 is 14 amino acids long. The germline gives CDR1 SGHAT, CDR2 FQNNGV. The CDR3 is CASSFNAGGETQYF. CDR3 DNA sequence: TGTGCCAGCAGCTTTAACGCAGGGGGAGAGACCCAGTACTTC.

The V call is TRBV10-3, the J call TRBJ2-2; 11 bases line up with TRBD2. Germline V gene sequence: CDR1 ENHRY, CDR2 SYGVKD. J was trimmed by 6 bases and V by 4 bases; bases with no gene match: 10. CDR3 size: 17 residues. CDR3 nucleotides: TGTGCCATCAGTGGGGGTCCTAGCGGGGGGAGCTCCGGGGAGCTGTTTTTT. Its protein is CAISGGPSGGSSGELFF.

The chain is built from TRBV2 and TRBJ2-5; the match to TRBD1 covers 10 bases. The CDR3 length is 15 residues. Looked up from germline, CDR1 is SNHLY and CDR2 is FYNNEI. Trimming at V came to 8 bases and at J to 4 bases, leaving 10 bases not matched to a gene. CDR3 sequence: CASFRDRGRGETQYF. For the CDR3, the DNA is TGTGCCAGCTTCCGGGACAGGGGTAGAGGAGAGACCCAGTACTTC.

This chain connects TRBV27 to TRBJ1-2; the D gene is possibly TRBD1 (5 bases). CDR1 and CDR2 (germline): MNHEY, SMNVEV (reference sequence). With 6 bases removed from V and 4 bases from J, the gap between germline ends came to 12 bases. CDR3 size: 13 residues. The CDR3 region has the DNA TGTGCCAGCAGGGAACAGGCATCCTATGGCTACACCTTC. Translation gives CASREQASYGYTF.

Details on this clone: At one boundary the junction diverges from the germline segment, which might be a read error. This chain uses TRBV7-7 with TRBJ2-2; the D is unclear. The CDR3 sequence is 14 residues long. Germline V lookup: CDR1 SSHAT, CDR2 FNYEAQ (reference sequence). CDR3 nucleotide sequence: TGTGCTAGCAGTCTGGCCGAATCCACCGGGGAGCTGTTTTTT. Its protein product is CASSLAESTGELFF.

This chain connects TRBV30 to TRBJ1-6; 8 nucleotides line up with TRBD1. From germline, CDR1 is GTSNPN and CDR2 SVGIG (reference sequence). CDR3 length equals 13 residues. Trimming at V came to 8 bases and at J to 5 bases, leaving 5 bases not matched to a gene. Here the CDR3 reads CAGSGQDNSPLHF. In DNA, the CDR3 is TGTGCCGGCTCGGGACAGGATAATTCACCCCTCCACTTT.

This clone came up once. J is TRBJ2-5 and V is TRBV5-6; 9 nucleotides align to TRBD1. Germline loops: CDR1 SGHDT, CDR2 YYEEEE. Trimming at V came to 8 bases and at J to 2 bases, leaving 10 bases not matched to a gene. This CDR3 contains 15 residues. The CDR3 here is CASSRTGDIQETQYF. CDR3 sequence (DNA): TGTGCCAGTTCTCGGACAGGGGACATTCAAGAGACCCAGTACTTC.

The rearrangement uses TRBV4-2 and TRBJ1-5; 8 bases fit TRBD1. Looked up from germline, CDR1 is LGHNA and CDR2 is YNFKEQ. The CDR3 length is 16 residues. V was pared by 1 base and J by 5 bases, with 7 bases of the junction left unmatched. Written as DNA, the CDR3 is TGTGCCAGCAGCCAAGGGGACAGGCAGTCTGATCAGCCCCAGCATTTT. This sequence encodes CASSQGDRQSDQPQHF.

This clone was seen just once. The chain recombines TRBV12-5 with TRBJ1-5; 9 bases are shared with TRBD1. Germline CDR1 reads LGHNT; CDR2 reads FRNRAP. J lost 5 bases, V lost 6 bases, and 8 bases had no gene match. The CDR3 spans 15 residues. The CDR3 reads CASGVDRGKDQPQHF. The DNA for the CDR3 is TGTGCTAGTGGAGTGGACAGGGGAAAGGATCAGCCCCAGCATTTT.